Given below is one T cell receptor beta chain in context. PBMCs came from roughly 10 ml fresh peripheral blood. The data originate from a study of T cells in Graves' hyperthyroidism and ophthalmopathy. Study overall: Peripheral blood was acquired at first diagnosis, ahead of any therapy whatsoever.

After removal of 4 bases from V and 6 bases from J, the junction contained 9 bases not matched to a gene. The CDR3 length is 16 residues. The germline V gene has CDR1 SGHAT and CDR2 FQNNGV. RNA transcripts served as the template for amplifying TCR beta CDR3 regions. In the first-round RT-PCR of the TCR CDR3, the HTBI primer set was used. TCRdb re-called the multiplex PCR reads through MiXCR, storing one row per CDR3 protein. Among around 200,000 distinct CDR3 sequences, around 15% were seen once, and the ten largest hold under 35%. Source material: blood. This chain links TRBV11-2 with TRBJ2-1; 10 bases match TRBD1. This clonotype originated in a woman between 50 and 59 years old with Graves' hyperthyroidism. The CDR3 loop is CASSYRTGGVPNEQFF. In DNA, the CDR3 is TGTGCCAGCAGCTACAGGACAGGGGGGGTTCCCAATGAGCAGTTCTTC.